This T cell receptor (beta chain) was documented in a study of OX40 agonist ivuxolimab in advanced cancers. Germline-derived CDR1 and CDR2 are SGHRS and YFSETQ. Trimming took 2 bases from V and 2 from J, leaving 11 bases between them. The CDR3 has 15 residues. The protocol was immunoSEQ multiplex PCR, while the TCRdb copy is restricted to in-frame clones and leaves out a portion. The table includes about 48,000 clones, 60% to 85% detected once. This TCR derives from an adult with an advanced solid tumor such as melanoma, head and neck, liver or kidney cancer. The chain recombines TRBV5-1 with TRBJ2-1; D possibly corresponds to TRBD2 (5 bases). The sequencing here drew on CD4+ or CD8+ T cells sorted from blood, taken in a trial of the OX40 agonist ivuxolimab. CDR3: CASSLAEAAYNEQFF. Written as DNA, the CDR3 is TGCGCCAGCAGCTTAGCGGAAGCAGCCTACAATGAGCAGTTCTTC.